The clone carrying this TCR beta chain was seen more than once but under ten times. Its matching antigen is unknown. This sample is part of a study of vaccination and CD4 T cells after COVID-19. About the study: Comprising six males and four females, the convalescent participants counted two Hispanic individuals among them. Stimuli were overlapping spike peptide pools of SARS-CoV-2 and three common cold coronaviruses (HCoV-NL63, HCoV-OC43, HCoV-229E). General study results and limits: Median SARS-CoV-2-reactive clonotypes rose from about 22 to 38, not significantly.

Cultured CD4+ T cells had their DNA profiled by the Oncomine TCR Beta short-read assay. TCRdb reprocessed the PCR reads via MiXCR and lists one record per CDR3 protein. The sample contains roughly 14,000 distinct CDR3 sequences, 48% of which appear only once. As to treatment: roughly ten-day PBMC culture with coronavirus spike peptide pools or control peptides (ViraFEST assay). PBMCs were cultured at around 2 million per well with roughly 9.9 IU/ml IL-2 and 9 to 10 ug/ml peptide pools. The CDR3 is 14 amino acids. Trimming left V 4 bases short and J 1 base short, with 10 bases between. Germline V CDR1 and CDR2: SGHTA, FQGNSA.

V gene TRBV7-2 combines with J gene TRBJ2-5; D may match TRBD1 or TRBD2 (5 bases each). Sequenced material: CD4+ T cells from blood, cultured in vitro. This clonotype was obtained from a human donor who had recovered from COVID-19. The CDR3 coding sequence is TGTGCCAGCAGCTACCGGGACGCCCAAGAGACCCAGTACTTC. Its protein is CASSYRDAQETQYF. The whole variable domain, remainder taken from reference TRBV7-2 and TRBJ2-5, is GAGVSQSPSNKVTEKGKDVELRCDPISGHTALYWYRQSLGQGLEFLIYFQGNSAPDKSGLPSDRFSAERTGGSVSTLTIQRTQQEDSAVYLCASSYRDAQETQYFGPGTRLLVL.